Listed below are T cell receptor beta chains from one sample, sequenced in a study of monozygotic twins with inflammatory bowel disease. From the 5' RACE reads, TCRdb lists one entry per CDR3 protein and no DNA. The sample table sets out around 140,000 distinct CDR3 sequences. Material: blood. All receptors come from a human donor with ulcerative colitis or Crohn's disease, or a healthy co-twin of an affected twin (not recorded which). The CDR3 runs from the conserved cysteine through the conserved F or W. Fields, in order: V gene, J gene, CDR3 protein.

TRBV18	TRBJ2-7	CASSPRQGGEQYF
TRBV3-1	TRBJ2-1	CASSQLTGNEQFF
TRBV5-6	TRBJ2-4	CASSLVGGLGNIQYF
TRBV25-1	TRBJ1-1	CASSESWNTEAFF
TRBV5-1	TRBJ2-3	CASSLAHTDTQYF
TRBV5-1	TRBJ2-5	CASSSKETQYF
TRBV11-2	TRBJ2-2	CASSPSGLANTGELFF
TRBV20-1	TRBJ1-1	CSARVPTAPNTEAFF
TRBV29-1	TRBJ2-7	CSGTGTGVNEQYF
TRBV7-8	TRBJ2-1	CASSRNLAGGPNEQFF
TRBV10-3	TRBJ2-2	CAISGVQTNTGELFF
TRBV18	TRBJ2-7	CASSPLKGYEQYF
TRBV7-9	TRBJ1-5	CASSPLSNQPQHF
TRBV29-1	TRBJ2-2	CSVEPPGRVTGELFF
TRBV28	TRBJ2-3	CASTPPAGGTDTQYF
TRBV7-9	TRBJ2-3	CASSLAGGLSTDTQYF
TRBV4-2	TRBJ2-7	CASSQDLVPSDEQYF
TRBV19	TRBJ2-1	CASSMPGNEQFF
TRBV9	TRBJ2-7	CASSATGTSGVYEQYF
TRBV5-1	TRBJ2-1	CASLAGGPYNEQFF
TRBV27	TRBJ2-1	CASTLGLAGNEQFF
TRBV5-8	TRBJ1-1	CASSPYTEAFF
TRBV15	TRBJ1-4	CATSSNNEKLFF
TRBV2	TRBJ1-1	CASSEWRGGNTEAFF
TRBV11-2	TRBJ1-5	CASSLDSSNQPQHF
TRBV9	TRBJ2-1	CASSASDLGDEQFF
TRBV24-1	TRBJ2-3	CATSDFRGDWADTQYF
TRBV7-9	TRBJ2-2	CAEALATTGELFF
TRBV24-1	TRBJ2-1	CATVGGEGNERFF
TRBV7-9	TRBJ2-3	CASSLGLAGGTDTQYF
TRBV20-1	TRBJ2-1	CSASPSTSGSFYNEQFF
TRBV7-2	TRBJ1-1	CASSPTTGHITEAFF
TRBV20-1	TRBJ1-5	CSASQGSNQPQHF
TRBV7-6	TRBJ2-5	CASSIGTAQETQYF
TRBV5-1	TRBJ2-7	CASSFGGVSTGEQYF
TRBV27	TRBJ1-1	CASGKGRKAEAFF
TRBV7-9	TRBJ2-6	CASSYAPSGANVLTF
TRBV7-8	TRBJ2-7	CASSLVFRGYEQYF
TRBV7-3	TRBJ1-1	CASSHRQGTEAFF
TRBV5-1	TRBJ2-6	CASSSSTPGANVLTF
TRBV23-1	TRBJ1-6	CASSQSRIFVNSPLHF
TRBV15	TRBJ2-2	CATSRGSGRVNTGELFF
TRBV6-2/TRBV6-3	TRBJ2-7	CASSRESGTGYFYEQYF
TRBV3-1	TRBJ2-7	CASSHTSGSYEQYF
TRBV7-6	TRBJ2-3	CASSDTGTTSTDTQYF
TRBV7-2	TRBJ2-7	CASSLVRGGEQYF
TRBV24-1	TRBJ2-2	CATSDSTRNLPGAGELFF
TRBV5-1	TRBJ2-7	CASSLQGHGTYEQYF
TRBV5-5	TRBJ2-7	CASSKTGTQGEQYF
TRBV11-1	TRBJ2-6	CASSRVGGGAYGGANVLTF
TRBV18	TRBJ2-3	CASSPRMTTRKLTDTQYF
TRBV5-4	TRBJ2-7	CASSSGLAVDEQYF
TRBV6-5	TRBJ2-3	CASFDRGADTQYF
TRBV4-3	TRBJ2-1	CASSQVDYNEQFF
TRBV12-3/TRBV12-4	TRBJ1-1	CANQNVQGPNTEAFF
TRBV7-2	TRBJ2-1	CASSLWDSTYNEQFF
TRBV9	TRBJ1-4	CASSVNVQGNEKLFF
TRBV7-8	TRBJ2-7	CASSTGGLISYEQYF
TRBV14	TRBJ1-1	CASSQGAGQPLTEAFF